This TCR beta chain stems from a study of breast tumors, draining lymph nodes, adjacent tissues. Samples came from axillary lymph nodes draining the breast cancer. Germline assignment: CDR1 SGHVS and CDR2 FNYEAQ. V lost 6 bases and J lost 7; bases outside the gene matches: 5. This CDR3 comprises 13 residues. Findings of the study overall: Luminal-like breast cancer showed significantly greater tumor-nontumor repertoire similarity than basal-like breast cancer did. The data were judged consistent with most tumor T cells coming from lymph node and expanding in tumor.

Comment on this clonotype: Its antigen is still unknown.

TCRdb independently ran MiXCR on the multiplex PCR reads; one entry per CDR3 protein. The sample holds 200,000 to 300,000 distinct CDR3 sequences, 30% seen once. The chain joins TRBV7-6 to TRBJ2-2, with 7 nucleotides matching TRBD1. Sequencing was carried out using axillary lymph node tissue. The sequence came from a female donor with breast cancer. Some clones in this sample may be carry-over from other donors' samples. The CDR3 DNA follows: TGTGCCAGCAGAAGGACAGGTGGCGGGGAGCTGTTTTTT. This codes for CASRRTGGGELFF.